The 11 T cell receptor beta chains listed next were all sequenced from one sample in a study of TIL therapy for anti-PD-1-resistant metastatic lung cancer. The time point denotes: pre-treatment sample, taken before nivolumab and TIL therapy. Tumor tissue came from excised metastases, mostly pleural nodules or supraclavicular lymph nodes. The libraries were made with immunoSEQ v3. The data were produced by immunoSEQ multiplex PCR, yet TCRdb's version contains in-frame clones alone and is incomplete. The sample includes approximately 97,000 clones, just over 65% seen only once; the top ten take approximately 10%. The sample here was tumor tissue, taken at baseline. These receptors originate from a person aged 25-79 years with non-small cell lung cancer.

The genes are TRBV9 and TRBJ2-5; the match to TRBD1 covers 7 bases. Germline values: CDR1 SGDLS, CDR2 YYNGEE. The CDR3 is 15 residues long. With 0 bases clipped from V and 1 base from J, the junction kept 3 bases outside the gene matches. For the CDR3, the DNA is TGTGCCAGCAGCGTAGAGGGGACAGTCCAAGAGACCCAGTACTTC. Its protein product is CASSVEGTVQETQYF.

This clone was detected a few times. This rearrangement joins TRBV7-8 to TRBJ2-1; 9 bases fit TRBD2. Germline V gives CDR1 SGHVS, CDR2 FQNEAQ. With V trimmed by 2 bases and J by 5 bases, 10 bases remained unmatched. The CDR3 has 17 amino acids. CDR3: CASSLTASSGVNNEQFF. DNA for the CDR3: TGTGCCAGCAGCTTAACAGCCTCTAGCGGGGTTAACAATGAGCAGTTCTTC.

This clone has a single count. J is TRBJ1-2 and V is TRBV4-3, with TRBD1 identical over 10 bases. From germline, CDR1 is LGHNA and CDR2 YSLEER. Losses at the gene ends were 0 bases for V and 6 bases for J; bases not matched to a gene: 4. The CDR3 loop spans 15 amino acids. In nucleotides, the CDR3 is TGCGCCAGCAGCCAAGATGCTGGACAGGGGGATGGCTACACCTTC. Translated: CASSQDAGQGDGYTF.

This chain links TRBV4-3 with TRBJ1-4; TRBD1 aligns across 7 bases. V gave up 4 bases and J gave up 5 bases; unmatched junction bases: 7. Looked up from germline, CDR1 is LGHNA and CDR2 is YSLEER. The CDR3 totals 15 residues. The CDR3 bases are TGCGCCAGCAGCCGGCCTGGGACAGCCAATGAAAAACTGTTTTTT. It is translated as CASSRPGTANEKLFF.

In its sample, this clone was seen a few times. CDR3 sequence reads: CAWGTGFNSPLHF. CDR3 sequence (DNA): TGTGCCTGGGGGACAGGCTTTAATTCACCCCTCCACTTT. The V gene is TRBV30, the J gene TRBJ1-6, with TRBD1 matching 8 bases. Per germline, CDR1 GTSNPN and CDR2 SVGIG (reference sequence). With V trimmed by 5 bases and J by 6 bases, 3 bases remained unmatched. This CDR3 has 13 residues.

This sequence joins TRBV11-2 and TRBJ2-3; TRBD2 matches at 8 bases. This CDR3 has 17 residues. The V gene's germline CDR1 is SGHAT and CDR2 FQNNGV. After removal of 5 bases from V and 2 bases from J, the junction contained 12 bases not matched to a gene. The CDR3 reads CASSPHVAGLLTDTQYF. CDR3 sequence (DNA): TGTGCCAGCAGCCCCCACGTAGCGGGACTTCTCACAGATACGCAGTATTTT.

This chain uses TRBV6-2 or TRBV6-3 with TRBJ1-2; 8 nucleotides match TRBD1. Germline trimming cut 2 bases from V and 6 bases from J; bases unmatched to any gene: 5. This CDR3 has 14 amino acids. Germline CDR1 MNHEY, CDR2 SVGEGT. The DNA of the CDR3 is TGTGCCAGCAGTTACAGACAGGGGAATGATGGCTACACCTTC. Translated: CASSYRQGNDGYTF.

The chain combines TRBV14 with TRBJ2-7; 8 positions agree with TRBD2. V shed 4 bases and J 2 bases; nucleotides not matched to a gene: 7. CDR3 length equals 15 residues. Germline V gene data show CDR1 as SGHDN and CDR2 as FVKESK. This chain's CDR3 is CASSLSGMIAYEQYF. CDR3 in DNA: TGTGCCAGCAGCCTTAGCGGGATGATTGCCTACGAGCAGTACTTC.

The V gene is TRBV7-9, the J gene TRBJ2-2; D is perhaps TRBD2 (5 bases). Germline-derived CDR1 and CDR2 are SEHNR and FQNEAQ (reference sequence). The V end was cut by 3 bases, the J end by 8 bases, with 13 bases between. The CDR3 sequence is 14 residues long. The DNA of the CDR3 is TGTGCCAGCAGCTTCGGGGTCGGCCCGGGGGAGCTGTTTTTT. It yields the protein CASSFGVGPGELFF. The whole variable domain, remainder taken from reference TRBV7-9 and TRBJ2-2, is DTGVSQNPRHKITKRGQNVTFRCDPISEHNRLYWYRQTLGQGPEFLTYFQNEAQLEKSRLLSDRFSAERPKGSFSTLEIQRTEQGDSAMYLCASSFGVGPGELFFGEGSRLTVL.

This chain joins TRBV2 and TRBJ2-1, with D tentatively TRBD1 or TRBD2 (5 bases each). The CDR3 loop spans 15 amino acids. Trimming took 4 bases from V and 5 from J, leaving 15 bases between them. Germline V gives CDR1 SNHLY, CDR2 FYNNEI. The CDR3 DNA sequence: TGTGCCAGCAGTGTTGGGGACCTCTTAAACAATGAGCAGTTCTTC. It codes for CASSVGDLLNNEQFF. Variable domain in full (rest from reference TRBV2 and TRBJ2-1): EPEVTQTPSHQVTQMGQEVILRCVPISNHLYFYWYRQILGQKVEFLVSFYNNEISEKSEIFDDQFSVERPDGSNFTLKIRSTKLEDSAMYFCASSVGDLLNNEQFFGPGTRLTVL.

The J gene is TRBJ2-7, the V gene TRBV7-9; D remains ambiguous. This CDR3 has 12 amino acids. The V end lost 4 bases, the J end lost 2 bases, and 6 bases lay between the germline ends. Germline V gene sequence: CDR1 SEHNR, CDR2 FQNEAQ (reference sequence). As DNA, the CDR3 is TGTGCCAGCAGCTCCGATACCTACGAGCAGTACTTC. Protein: CASSSDTYEQYF. Full variable domain (outside the CDR3, taken from reference TRBV7-9 and TRBJ2-7): DTGVSQNPRHKITKRGQNVTFRCDPISEHNRLYWYRQTLGQGPEFLTYFQNEAQLEKSRLLSDRFSAERPKGSFSTLEIQRTEQGDSAMYLCASSSDTYEQYFGPGTRLTVT.